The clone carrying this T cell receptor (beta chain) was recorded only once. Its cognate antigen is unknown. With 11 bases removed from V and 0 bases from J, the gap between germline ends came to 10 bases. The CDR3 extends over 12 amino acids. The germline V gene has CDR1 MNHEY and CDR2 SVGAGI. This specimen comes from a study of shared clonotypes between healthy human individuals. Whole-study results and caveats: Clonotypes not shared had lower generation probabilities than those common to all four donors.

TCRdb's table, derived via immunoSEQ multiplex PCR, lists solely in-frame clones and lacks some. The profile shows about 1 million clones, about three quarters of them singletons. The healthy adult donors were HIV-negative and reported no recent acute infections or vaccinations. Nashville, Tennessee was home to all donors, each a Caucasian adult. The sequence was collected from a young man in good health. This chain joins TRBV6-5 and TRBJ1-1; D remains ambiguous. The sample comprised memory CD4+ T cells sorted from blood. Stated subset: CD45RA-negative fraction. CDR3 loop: CAALGVNTEAFF. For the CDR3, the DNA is TGTGCCGCCTTGGGAGTGAACACTGAAGCTTTCTTT.